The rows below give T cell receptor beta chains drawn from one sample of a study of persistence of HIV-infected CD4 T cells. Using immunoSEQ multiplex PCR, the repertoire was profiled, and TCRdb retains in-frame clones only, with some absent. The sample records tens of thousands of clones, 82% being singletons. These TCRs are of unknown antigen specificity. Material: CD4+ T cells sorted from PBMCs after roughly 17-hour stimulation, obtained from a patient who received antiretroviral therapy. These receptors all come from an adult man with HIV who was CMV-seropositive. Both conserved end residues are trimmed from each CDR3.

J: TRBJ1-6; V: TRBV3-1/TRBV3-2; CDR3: ASSQTQGPLH
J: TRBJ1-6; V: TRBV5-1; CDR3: ASSLGEPNSPLH
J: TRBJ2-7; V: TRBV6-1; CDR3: ASSELGVSYEQY
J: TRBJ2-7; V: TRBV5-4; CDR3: ASSIQGRDEQY
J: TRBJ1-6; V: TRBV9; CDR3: ASSVRAVNSPLH
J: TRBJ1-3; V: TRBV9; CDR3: ASSAGVVGNTIY
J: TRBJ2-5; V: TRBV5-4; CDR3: ASSRDRYETQY
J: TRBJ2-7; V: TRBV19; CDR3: ASSRTQGEQY
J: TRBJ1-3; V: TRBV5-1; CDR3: ASRDGQRSGNTIY
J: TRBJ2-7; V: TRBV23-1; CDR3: ASSQKEGDRSSYEQY
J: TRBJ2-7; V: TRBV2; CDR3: ASSLLASFYEQY
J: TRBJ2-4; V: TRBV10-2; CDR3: ASSDGQRGGEGY
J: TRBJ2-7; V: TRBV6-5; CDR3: ASTPDRSSSYEQY
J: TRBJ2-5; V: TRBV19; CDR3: ASSIAGTDKKTQY
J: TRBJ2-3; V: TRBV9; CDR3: ASSPRGLAAPPQY
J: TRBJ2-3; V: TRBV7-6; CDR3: ASSLGGAHTDTQY
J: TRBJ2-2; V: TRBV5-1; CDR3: ASSFTSGTGELF
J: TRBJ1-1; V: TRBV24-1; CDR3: ATSDPRDTHTEAF
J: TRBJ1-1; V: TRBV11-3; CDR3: ASSPTGGADEAF
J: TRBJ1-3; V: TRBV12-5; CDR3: ASGYRPPADVSGNTIY
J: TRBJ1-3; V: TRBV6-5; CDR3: AAAYSGNTIY
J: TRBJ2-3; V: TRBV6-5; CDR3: ASGPQGSTDTQY
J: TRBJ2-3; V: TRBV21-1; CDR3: ASSSPGLAGNSTDTQY
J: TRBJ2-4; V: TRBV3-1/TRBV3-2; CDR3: ASRAGGGRNIQY
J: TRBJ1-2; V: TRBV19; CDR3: ASSSGRSYGYT
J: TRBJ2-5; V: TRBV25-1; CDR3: ASSELTGIETQY
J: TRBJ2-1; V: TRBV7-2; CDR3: ASSLRNRDRTHNEQF
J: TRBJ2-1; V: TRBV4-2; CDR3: ASSQDPGTHNEQF
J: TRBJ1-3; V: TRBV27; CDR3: ASSLSRGLGNTIY
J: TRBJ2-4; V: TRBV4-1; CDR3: ASSQEGTRGIQY
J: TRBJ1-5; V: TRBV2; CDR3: ASSEELRNQPQH
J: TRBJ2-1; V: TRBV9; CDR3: ASSVGLLNEQF
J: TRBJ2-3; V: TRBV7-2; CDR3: ASSLPPGAGGRGY
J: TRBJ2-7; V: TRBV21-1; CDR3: ASSKADGDYEQY
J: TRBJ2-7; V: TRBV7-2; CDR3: ASSFEAQSYEQY
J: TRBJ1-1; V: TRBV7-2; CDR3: ASSADRESTEAF
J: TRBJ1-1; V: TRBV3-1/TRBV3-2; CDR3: ASSIRENTEAF
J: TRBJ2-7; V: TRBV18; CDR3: ASSPTGYEQY
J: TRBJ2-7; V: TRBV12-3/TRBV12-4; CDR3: ASSTMGQGEY
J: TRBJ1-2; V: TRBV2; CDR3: ASSEASGRYYGYT
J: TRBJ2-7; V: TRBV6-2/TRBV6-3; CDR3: ASSRQNQEQY
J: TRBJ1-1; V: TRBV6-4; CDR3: ASKQSVNTEAF
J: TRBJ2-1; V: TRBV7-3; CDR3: ASSLTRSGDHEQF
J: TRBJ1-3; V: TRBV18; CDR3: ASSLRDASSGNTIY
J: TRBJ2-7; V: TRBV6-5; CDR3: ASRTSGGLYEQY
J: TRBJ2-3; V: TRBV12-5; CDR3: ASGFGRGADTQY
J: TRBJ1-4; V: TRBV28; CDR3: ASRYGGQVEKLF
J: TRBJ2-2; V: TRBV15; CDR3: ATSRNVMAGELF
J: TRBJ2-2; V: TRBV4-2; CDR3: ASSQEPANTGELF
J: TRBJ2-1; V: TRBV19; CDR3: ASSIETLGEQF
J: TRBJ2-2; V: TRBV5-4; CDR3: ASTQPGANTGELF
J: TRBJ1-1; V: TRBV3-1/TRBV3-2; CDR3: ASSQGTGMNTEAF
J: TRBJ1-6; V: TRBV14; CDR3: ASSRGRENSPLH